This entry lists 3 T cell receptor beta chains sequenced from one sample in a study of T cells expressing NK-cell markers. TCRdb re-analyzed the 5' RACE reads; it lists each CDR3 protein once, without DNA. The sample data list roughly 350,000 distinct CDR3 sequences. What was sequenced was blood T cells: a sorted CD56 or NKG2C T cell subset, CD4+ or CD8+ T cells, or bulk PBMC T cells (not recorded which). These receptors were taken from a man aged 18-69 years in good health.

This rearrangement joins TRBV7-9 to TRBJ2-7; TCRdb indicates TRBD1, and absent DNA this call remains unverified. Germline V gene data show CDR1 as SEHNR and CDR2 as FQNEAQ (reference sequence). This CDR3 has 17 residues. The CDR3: CASSFRDRPEERYEQYF.

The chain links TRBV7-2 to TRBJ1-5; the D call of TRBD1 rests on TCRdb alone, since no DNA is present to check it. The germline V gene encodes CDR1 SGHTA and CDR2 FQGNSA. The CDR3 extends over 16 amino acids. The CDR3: CASSGRGLLTGEPQHF. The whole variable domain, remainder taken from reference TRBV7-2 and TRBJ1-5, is GAGVSQSPSNKVTEKGKDVELRCDPISGHTALYWYRQSLGQGLEFLIYFQGNSAPDKSGLPSDRFSAERTGGSVSTLTIQRTQQEDSAVYLCASSGRGLLTGEPQHFGDGTRLSIL.

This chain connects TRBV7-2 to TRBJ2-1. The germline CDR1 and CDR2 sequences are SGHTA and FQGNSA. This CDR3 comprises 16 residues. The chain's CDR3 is CASSSRGRGSYNEQFF.